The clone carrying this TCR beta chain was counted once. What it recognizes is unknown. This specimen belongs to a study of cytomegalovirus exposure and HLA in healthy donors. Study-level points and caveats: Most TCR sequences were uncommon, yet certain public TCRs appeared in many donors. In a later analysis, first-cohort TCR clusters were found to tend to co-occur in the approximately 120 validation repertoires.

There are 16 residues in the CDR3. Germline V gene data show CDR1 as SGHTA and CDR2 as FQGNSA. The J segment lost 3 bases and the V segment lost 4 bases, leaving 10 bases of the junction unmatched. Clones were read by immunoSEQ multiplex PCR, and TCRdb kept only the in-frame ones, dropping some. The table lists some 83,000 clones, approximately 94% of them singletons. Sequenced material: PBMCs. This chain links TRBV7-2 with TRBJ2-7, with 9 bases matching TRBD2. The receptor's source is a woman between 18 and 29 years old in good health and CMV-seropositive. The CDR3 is CASSYRLADVFYEQYF. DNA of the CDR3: TGTGCCAGCAGCTACCGACTAGCGGATGTATTCTACGAGCAGTACTTC.